Listed here are 14 T cell receptor beta chains from one sample, sequenced in a study of blood T cell repertoires in COVID-19. Data came from immunoSEQ multiplex PCR; TCRdb stores just in-frame clones and leaves some out. Among 150,000 to 250,000 clones listed, roughly four fifths were seen once. Sequenced input: PBMCs or T cells enriched from blood (not recorded which). These receptors all come from a middle-aged man who had recovered from COVID-19.

V gene TRBV7-9 combines with J gene TRBJ2-6; maybe TRBD1 (5 bases). The CDR3 contains 16 residues. Per germline, CDR1 SEHNR and CDR2 FQNEAQ (reference sequence). V shed 4 bases and J shed 4 bases, with 14 bases lying between them. CDR3 nucleotides: TGTGCCAGCAGCTGGGGCCGTGTAAGAGGGGCCAACGTCCTGACTTTC. Protein product: CASSWGRVRGANVLTF. The variable domain in full, completed from reference TRBV7-9 and TRBJ2-6, reads DTGVSQNPRHKITKRGQNVTFRCDPISEHNRLYWYRQTLGQGPEFLTYFQNEAQLEKSRLLSDRFSAERPKGSFSTLEIQRTEQGDSAMYLCASSWGRVRGANVLTFGAGSRLTVL.

This clone has just a few counts. The V gene is TRBV7-9, the J gene TRBJ2-1; 11 positions match TRBD2. CDR3 length: 15 residues. The germline V gene encodes CDR1 SEHNR and CDR2 FQNEAQ (reference sequence). V was pared by 4 bases and J by 4 bases, with 3 bases of the junction left unmatched. CDR3 sequence (DNA): TGTGCCAGCAGCTCCGTAGCGGGGGGGTACAATGAGCAGTTCTTC. Translation: CASSSVAGGYNEQFF.

This rearrangement joins TRBV7-9 to TRBJ2-2, with D hard to call. The CDR3 is 14 amino acids. V lost 0 bases to trimming and J lost 6 bases, with 8 bases between them. Germline V lookup: CDR1 SEHNR, CDR2 FQNEAQ (reference sequence). CDR3 residues: CASSLAPRAGELFF. Here the CDR3 DNA reads TGTGCCAGCAGCTTAGCTCCCCGGGCCGGGGAGCTGTTTTTT.

The rearrangement joins TRBV9 to TRBJ2-2, with 11 bases matching TRBD1. Trimming removed 0 bases from V and 0 bases from J; junction bases left unmatched: 4. Germline CDR1 reads SGDLS; CDR2 reads YYNGEE. The CDR3 totals 18 residues. This CDR3 is CASSVALDRGPNTGELFF. The CDR3 coding sequence is TGTGCCAGCAGCGTAGCTCTGGACAGGGGGCCGAACACCGGGGAGCTGTTTTTT.

The chain joins TRBV11-2 to TRBJ1-4; D gene unclear. This CDR3 is 15 amino acids long. Trimming took 1 base from V and 0 from J, leaving 6 bases between them. From germline, CDR1 is SGHAT and CDR2 FQNNGV. Here the CDR3 reads CASSLGTSTNEKLFF. CDR3 DNA sequence: TGTGCCAGCAGCTTAGGAACATCAACTAATGAAAAACTGTTTTTT.

The gene calls are TRBV20-1 and TRBJ1-6; TRBD1 agrees at 9 bases. This CDR3 contains 15 residues. V shed 3 bases, J shed 8 bases, and the junction held 8 bases outside the gene matches. Per germline, CDR1 DFQATT and CDR2 SNEGSKA (reference sequence). The CDR3: CSASFLGQGDSPLHF. The CDR3 DNA follows: TGCAGTGCTAGTTTTCTGGGACAGGGCGATTCACCCCTCCACTTT.

The rearrangement links TRBV19 to TRBJ1-2, with 8 bases matching TRBD1. This CDR3 is 16 amino acids long. J lost 2 bases, V lost 3 bases, and 8 bases had no gene match. From germline, CDR1 is LNHDA and CDR2 SQIVND (reference sequence). CDR3: CASSISTGAQNYGYTF. The CDR3 DNA reads as TGTGCCAGTAGTATTTCGACAGGGGCCCAAAACTATGGCTACACCTTC. The full variable domain, in which reference TRBV19 and TRBJ1-2 provide the parts outside the CDR3, is DGGITQSPKYLFRKEGQNVTLSCEQNLNHDAMYWYRQDPGQGLRLIYYSQIVNDFQKGDIAEGYSVSREKKESFPLTVTSAQKNPTAFYLCASSISTGAQNYGYTFGSGTRLTVV.

The rearrangement joins TRBV5-4 to TRBJ1-3; TRBD1 aligns across 8 bases. CDR1 and CDR2 from the germline V gene are SGHNT and YYREEE (reference sequence). CDR3 length: 14 amino acids. The V and J ends lost 4 bases and 1 base, in that order; junction bases with no gene match: 1. CDR3 sequence: CASSRTGSGNTIYF. The CDR3 region has the DNA TGTGCCAGCAGCCGGACAGGGTCTGGAAACACCATATATTTT.

CDR3 protein: CASSLAGLADTDTQYF. DNA for the CDR3: TGTGCCAGCAGCTTGGCGGGACTAGCGGACACAGATACGCAGTATTTT. The J gene is TRBJ2-3, the V gene TRBV5-4, with 11 bases fitting TRBD2. This CDR3 contains 16 residues. The V gene's germline CDR1 is SGHNT and CDR2 YYREEE (reference sequence). V lost 0 bases, J lost 2 bases, and 2 bases stayed unmatched.

The chain links TRBV6-5 to TRBJ2-1; 10 nucleotides line up with TRBD2. The V segment lost 5 bases and the J segment 7 bases; nucleotides outside the gene matches: 8. This CDR3 is built from 15 residues. The germline V gene encodes CDR1 MNHEY and CDR2 SVGAGI. The CDR3 region is CASSPNSGGRNEQFF. Here the CDR3 DNA reads TGTGCCAGCAGTCCTAATAGCGGGGGGAGGAATGAGCAGTTCTTC.

This clone was recorded a few times. The V call is TRBV27, the J call TRBJ1-6, with 10 bases matching TRBD1. The V and J ends lost 6 bases and 7 bases, in that order; junction bases with no gene match: 9. This CDR3 has 16 amino acids. The V gene's germline CDR1 is MNHEY and CDR2 SMNVEV (reference sequence). DNA of the CDR3: TGTGCCAGCAGAGTGGACAGGGGGGTAGGAAATTCACCCCTCCACTTT. Its protein is CASRVDRGVGNSPLHF.

V and J are TRBV3-1 (or the pseudogene TRBV3-2) and TRBJ2-2, with TRBD2 matching 14 bases. The CDR3 is 20 residues long. Germline V CDR1 and CDR2: LGHDT, YNNKEL (reference sequence). The V gene end was trimmed by 1 base and the J gene end by 3 bases; junction bases not matched to a gene: 10. This CDR3 is CASSQGVETSGGADTGELFF. CDR3 in DNA: TGTGCCAGCAGCCAAGGAGTGGAGACTAGCGGGGGGGCAGACACCGGGGAGCTGTTTTTT.

This sequence joins TRBV10-3 and TRBJ1-1, with D maybe TRBD1 (6 bases). The V end lost 5 bases, the J end lost 1 base, and 29 bases lay between the germline ends. Per germline, CDR1 ENHRY and CDR2 SYGVKD. The CDR3 totals 20 residues. This CDR3 reads CAISSSSLPQTGTRNTEAFF. CDR3 coding DNA: TGTGCCATCAGTTCCTCCAGTCTTCCCCAGACCGGGACACGGAACACTGAAGCTTTCTTT.

The chain employs TRBV10-3 and TRBJ1-2, with TRBD1 matching 9 bases. CDR1 and CDR2 from the germline V gene are ENHRY and SYGVKD. V shed 8 bases, J shed 7 bases, and the junction held 14 bases outside the gene matches. This CDR3 region has 15 residues. The CDR3 spells CAIGTGTGRDGGYTF. The CDR3 DNA is TGTGCCATCGGAACCGGGACAGGGAGGGACGGTGGCTACACCTTC.